A selection of T cell receptor beta chains follows, all from one sample in a study of blood T cell repertoires in COVID-19. The repertoire was sequenced with immunoSEQ multiplex PCR; TCRdb's copy has only in-frame clones and lacks some. Of 300,000 or so clones listed, more than 75% were seen once; the top ten hold 1%. Sequencing was carried out using peripheral blood. Every receptor here comes from a man between 45 and 60 years old with active or convalescent COVID-19. Each CDR3 is given with its conserved first and last residue. The D gene is left open where the match is weak. Only some rows state a clone size, as once, few, many or a class for expanded clones.

CDR3 length	clone size	D gene	V gene	J gene	CDR3 DNA	CDR3 protein
15	few	TRBD1	TRBV9	TRBJ1-6	TGTGCCAGCAGCATTGGACAGGCGGGTACATCACCCCTCCACTTT	CASSIGQAGTSPLHF
15	NA	NA	TRBV2	TRBJ2-2	TGTGCCAGCAGTGACGGGGGATCGAACACCGGGGAGCTGTTTTTT	CASSDGGSNTGELFF
11	NA	NA	TRBV10-1	TRBJ2-5	TGCGCCAGCAGCGAAGGCGGGGCCCAGTACTTC	CASSEGGAQYF
12	NA	NA	TRBV12-3/TRBV12-4	TRBJ1-2	TGTGCCAGCAGCCGGGGGGCCCTTGGCTACACCTTC	CASSRGALGYTF
14	NA	NA	TRBV6-2/TRBV6-3	TRBJ2-5	TGTGCCAGCAGTTATCGCCAGTTCCAAGAGACCCAGTACTTC	CASSYRQFQETQYF
13	NA	TRBD1	TRBV5-1	TRBJ2-3	TGCGCCAGCAGCCAACAGGGGGCAGATACGCAGTATTTT	CASSQQGADTQYF
14	NA	NA	TRBV27	TRBJ2-7	TGTGCCAGCAGTTTATTACAGAGCTCCTACGAGCAGTACTTC	CASSLLQSSYEQYF
15	few	TRBD2	TRBV7-2	TRBJ2-7	TGTGCCAGCAGCTCTAGCGGGGGGGATTTCTACGAGCAGTACTTC	CASSSSGGDFYEQYF
13	NA	NA	TRBV7-8	TRBJ2-1	TGTGCCAGCCGCTTAGGGGGGGGGTTTGAGCAGTTCTTC	CASRLGGGFEQFF
13	NA	NA	TRBV6-5	TRBJ1-2	TGTGCCAGCAGTTTTTCCGCGGACAGTGGCTACACCTTC	CASSFSADSGYTF
13	NA	NA	TRBV30	TRBJ1-2	TGTGCCTGGAGTGGCATGCAGGGGAATGGCTACACCTTC	CAWSGMQGNGYTF
12	NA	NA	TRBV7-9	TRBJ1-2	TGTGCCAGCAGCCCTCCCCAGGGAGGCTACACCTTC	CASSPPQGGYTF
13	NA	NA	TRBV28	TRBJ1-1	TGTGCCAGCCAGTTCGACAGGAACACTGAAGCTTTCTTT	CASQFDRNTEAFF
14	NA	NA	TRBV5-1	TRBJ1-4	TGCGCCAGCAGCTTGGGGGGGAGGAATGAAAAACTGTTTTTT	CASSLGGRNEKLFF
15	NA	TRBD1	TRBV6-5	TRBJ2-4	TGTGCCAGCAGGTCACAGGGGGCTTCGGGTCGCATTCAGTACTTC	CASRSQGASGRIQYF
14	NA	TRBD1	TRBV6-5	TRBJ1-2	TGTGCCACTAAAGCAGGACAGGGTTTGTACGGCTACACCTTC	CATKAGQGLYGYTF
13	NA	NA	TRBV7-3	TRBJ2-5	TGTGCCAGCAGCTTAGGCAGGGGCGAGACCCAGTACTTC	CASSLGRGETQYF
14	NA	TRBD2	TRBV4-2	TRBJ2-1	TGTGCCAGCGGGAAAAGCGGGAGGATAGATGAGCAGTTCTTC	CASGKSGRIDEQFF
19	NA	TRBD2	TRBV27	TRBJ2-3	TGTGCCAGCAGTTTAAACTCCGGGGCGGGGGGCGGACGCGGGTGGACGCAGTATTTT	CASSLNSGAGGGRGWTQYF
17	few	NA	TRBV2	TRBJ2-7	TGTGCCAGCACCTACTCGAAGAGGATTTCTTCCCCCTACGAGCAGTACTTC	CASTYSKRISSPYEQYF
16	NA	NA	TRBV28	TRBJ2-3	TGTGCCAGCAGCCCCGCGGGGCAGGGCGGCACAGATACGCAGTATTTT	CASSPAGQGGTDTQYF
15	NA	NA	TRBV6-6	TRBJ1-2	TGTGCCAGCAGTTTGGCAGGCATCTTTAAATATGGCTACACCTTC	CASSLAGIFKYGYTF
20	NA	TRBD1	TRBV15	TRBJ1-5	TGTGCCACCAGCGGAAACCGAGGGACAGCATTAACGCGGTGGAATCAGCCCCAGCATTTT	CATSGNRGTALTRWNQPQHF
12	NA	NA	TRBV7-9	TRBJ2-1	TGTGCCAGCAGCTCACAGGGTTATGAGCAGTTCTTC	CASSSQGYEQFF
13	NA	NA	TRBV19	TRBJ2-1	TGTGCCAGCTCCACCTCAGGGGTAGGAGAGCAGTTCTTC	CASSTSGVGEQFF
14	NA	NA	TRBV24-1	TRBJ2-2	TGTGCCACCAGTGATTTGGAGGGTTCCGGGGAGCTGTTTTTT	CATSDLEGSGELFF
12	once	TRBD1	TRBV29-1	TRBJ1-2	TGCAGCGTTGTTTCAGGGGACAGGGGCTACACCTTC	CSVVSGDRGYTF
15	NA	NA	TRBV5-1	TRBJ1-6	TGCGCCAGCAGCGAAGATCTGAGGGGGAATTCACCCCTCCACTTT	CASSEDLRGNSPLHF
15	NA	TRBD1	TRBV6-5	TRBJ2-3	TGTGCCAGCAGCCGACAGGGTTGGGGCCCAGATACGCAGTATTTT	CASSRQGWGPDTQYF
13	once	NA	TRBV12-3/TRBV12-4	TRBJ1-1	TGTGCCAGCAGTCTCCGACAGATGACTGAAGCTTTCTTT	CASSLRQMTEAFF
15	NA	NA	TRBV6-5	TRBJ1-1	TGTGCCAGCAGTTACTCCCCGGGGTCGGGCACTGAAGCTTTCTTT	CASSYSPGSGTEAFF
14	NA	TRBD1	TRBV2	TRBJ1-2	TGTGCCAGCAGTTTACAGGGGATAACCTATGGCTACACCTTC	CASSLQGITYGYTF